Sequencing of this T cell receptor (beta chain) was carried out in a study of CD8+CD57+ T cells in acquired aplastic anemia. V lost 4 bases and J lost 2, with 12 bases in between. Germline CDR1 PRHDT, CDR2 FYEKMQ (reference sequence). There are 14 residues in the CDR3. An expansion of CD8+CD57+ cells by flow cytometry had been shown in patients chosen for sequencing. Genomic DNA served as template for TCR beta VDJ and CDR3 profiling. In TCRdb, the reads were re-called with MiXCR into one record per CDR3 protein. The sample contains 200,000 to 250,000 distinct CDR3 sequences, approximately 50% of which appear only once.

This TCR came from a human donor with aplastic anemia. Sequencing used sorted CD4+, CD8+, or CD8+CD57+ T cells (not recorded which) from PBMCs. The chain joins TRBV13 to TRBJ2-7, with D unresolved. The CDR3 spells CASSSGPDTYEQYF. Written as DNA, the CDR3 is TGTGCCAGCAGCTCGGGCCCAGACACCTACGAGCAGTACTTC. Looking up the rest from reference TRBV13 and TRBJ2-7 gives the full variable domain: AAGVIQSPRHLIKEKRETATLKCYPIPRHDTVYWYQQGPGQDPQFLISFYEKMQSDKGSIPDRFSAQQFSDYHSELNMSSLELGDSALYFCASSSGPDTYEQYFGPGTRLTVT.